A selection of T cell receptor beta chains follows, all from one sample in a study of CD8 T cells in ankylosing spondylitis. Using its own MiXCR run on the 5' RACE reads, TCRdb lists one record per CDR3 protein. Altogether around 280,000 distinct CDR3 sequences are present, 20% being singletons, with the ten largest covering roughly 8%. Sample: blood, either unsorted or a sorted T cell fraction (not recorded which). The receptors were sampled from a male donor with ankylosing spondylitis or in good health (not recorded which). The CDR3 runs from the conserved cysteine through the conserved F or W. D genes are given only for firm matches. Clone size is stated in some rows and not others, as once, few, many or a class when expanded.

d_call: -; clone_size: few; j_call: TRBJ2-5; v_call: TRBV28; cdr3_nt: TGTGCCAGCAGTACCCCTCTACCCGGGACCCAGTACTTC; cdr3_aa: CASSTPLPGTQYF
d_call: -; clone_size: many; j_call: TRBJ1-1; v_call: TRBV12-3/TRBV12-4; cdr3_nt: TGTGCCAGCAGTTCCCTTGCCGGGAGGATAACTGAAGCTTTCTTT; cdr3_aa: CASSSLAGRITEAFF
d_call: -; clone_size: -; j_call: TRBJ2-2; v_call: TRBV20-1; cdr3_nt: TGCAGTGCTAGTTTGTCTTCAACCGGGGAGCTGTTTTTT; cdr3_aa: CSASLSSTGELFF
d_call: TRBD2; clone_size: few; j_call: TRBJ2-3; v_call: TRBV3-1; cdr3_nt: TGTGCCAGCAGCCAAGGGGGACTAGCTACAGATACGCAGTATTTT; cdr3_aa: CASSQGGLATDTQYF
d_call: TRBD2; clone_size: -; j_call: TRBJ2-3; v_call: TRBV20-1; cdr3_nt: TGCAGTGCTAGCAGCATAGGGGCTAGCGGGAGTGCAGATACGCAGTATTTT; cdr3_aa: CSASSIGASGSADTQYF
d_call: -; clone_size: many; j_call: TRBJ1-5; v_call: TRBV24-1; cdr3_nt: TGTGCCACCAGTGATTCTAGCGGCGGTTATAGCAATCAGCCCCAGCATTTT; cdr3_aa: CATSDSSGGYSNQPQHF
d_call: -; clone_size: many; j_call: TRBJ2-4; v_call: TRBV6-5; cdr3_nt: TGTGCCAGCAGTTACGTTGGGGTCGGGGCCAAAAACATTCAGTACTTC; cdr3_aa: CASSYVGVGAKNIQYF
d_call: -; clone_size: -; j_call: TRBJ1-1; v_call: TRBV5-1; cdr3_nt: TGCGCCAGCAGCTTGGAGGAGGGGAACACTGAAGCTTTCTTT; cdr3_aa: CASSLEEGNTEAFF
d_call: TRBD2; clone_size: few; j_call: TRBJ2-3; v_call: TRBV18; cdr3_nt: TGTGCCAGCTCACAAGAAAGCGGGGCTGGAGATACGCAGTATTTT; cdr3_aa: CASSQESGAGDTQYF
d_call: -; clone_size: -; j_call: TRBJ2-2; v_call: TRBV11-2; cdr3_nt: TGTGCCAGCAGCTTAAATCCGCCACCCACCGGGGAGCTGTTTTTT; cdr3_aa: CASSLNPPPTGELFF
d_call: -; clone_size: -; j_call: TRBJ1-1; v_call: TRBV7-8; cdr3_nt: TGTGCCAGCAGCTTAGCAGAACCGGTAAAGAACACTGAAGCTTTCTTT; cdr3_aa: CASSLAEPVKNTEAFF
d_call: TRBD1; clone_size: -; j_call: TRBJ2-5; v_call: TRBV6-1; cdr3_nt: TGTGTCAGCAGTAATACCGGGACAGAAGAGACCCAGTACTTC; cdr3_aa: CVSSNTGTEETQYF
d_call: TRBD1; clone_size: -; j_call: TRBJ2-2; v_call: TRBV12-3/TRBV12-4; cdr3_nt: TGTGCCAGCGAATCGACAGGGGGGCGGGCCGGGGAGCTGTTTTTT; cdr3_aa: CASESTGGRAGELFF
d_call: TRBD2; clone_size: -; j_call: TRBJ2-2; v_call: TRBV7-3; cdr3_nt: TGTGCCAGCAGCTTAAGAGGGGAGGGAACCGGGGAGCTGTTTTTT; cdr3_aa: CASSLRGEGTGELFF
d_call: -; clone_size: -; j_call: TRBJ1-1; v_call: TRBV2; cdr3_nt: TGTGCCAGCACCTCTGGGCCGAACACTGAAGCTTTCTTT; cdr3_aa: CASTSGPNTEAFF
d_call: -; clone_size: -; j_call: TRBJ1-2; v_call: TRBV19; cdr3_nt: TGTGCCAGTAGTATGTCGGGACACTATGGCTACACCTTC; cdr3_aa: CASSMSGHYGYTF
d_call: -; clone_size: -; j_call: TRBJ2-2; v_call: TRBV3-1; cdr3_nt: TGTGCCAGCAGCCAAGGACGTCTACCCGGGGAGCTGTTTTTT; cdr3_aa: CASSQGRLPGELFF
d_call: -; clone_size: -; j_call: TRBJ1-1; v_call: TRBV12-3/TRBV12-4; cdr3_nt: TGTGCCAGCAGTTCCCAGGCCCCTGGGCGCACTGAAGCTTTCTTT; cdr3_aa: CASSSQAPGRTEAFF
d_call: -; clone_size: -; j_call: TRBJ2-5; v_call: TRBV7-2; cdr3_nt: TGTGCCAGCAGCTTAGGTGCTTTAGGGGTTGGAGAGACCGAGTACTTC; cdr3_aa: CASSLGALGVGETEYF
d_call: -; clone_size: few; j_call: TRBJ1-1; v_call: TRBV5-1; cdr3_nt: TGCGCCAGCAGCCGGGGAGGACAGTTGACTGAAGCTTTCTTT; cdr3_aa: CASSRGGQLTEAFF
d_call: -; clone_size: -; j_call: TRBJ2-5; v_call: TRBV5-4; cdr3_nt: TGTGCCAGCAGCTTTCGGGACCAAGAGACCCAGTACTTC; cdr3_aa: CASSFRDQETQYF
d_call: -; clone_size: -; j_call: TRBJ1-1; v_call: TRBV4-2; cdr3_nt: TGTGCCAGCAGCCCTGGGGACACTGAAGCTTTCTTT; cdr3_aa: CASSPGDTEAFF
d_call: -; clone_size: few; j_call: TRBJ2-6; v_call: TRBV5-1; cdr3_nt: TGCGCCAGCAGCTTCCAGGGGCTCTCTGGGGCCAACGTCCTGACTTTC; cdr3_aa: CASSFQGLSGANVLTF
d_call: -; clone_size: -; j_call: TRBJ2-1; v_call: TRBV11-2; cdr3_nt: TGTGCCAGCAGCTTAGTCCGGGCTAGCTCCTACAATGAGCAGTTCTTC; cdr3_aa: CASSLVRASSYNEQFF
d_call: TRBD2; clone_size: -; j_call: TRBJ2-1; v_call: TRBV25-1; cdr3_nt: TGTGCCAGCAGTGATATTGGGACTAGCCATGAGCAGTTCTTC; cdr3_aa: CASSDIGTSHEQFF
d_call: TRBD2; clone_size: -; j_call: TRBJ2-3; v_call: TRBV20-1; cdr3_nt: TGCAGTGCTCACACTAGCGGGGGGATCACAGATACGCAGTATTTT; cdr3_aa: CSAHTSGGITDTQYF
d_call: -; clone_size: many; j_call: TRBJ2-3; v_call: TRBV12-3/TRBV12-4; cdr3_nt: TGTGCCAGCAGTTTAGATGGGCGCGGCACAGATACGCAGTATTTT; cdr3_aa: CASSLDGRGTDTQYF
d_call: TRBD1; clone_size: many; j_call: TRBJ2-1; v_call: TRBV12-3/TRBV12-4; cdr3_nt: TGTGCCAGCAGCAGGACAGGTGACAATGAGCAGTTCTTC; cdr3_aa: CASSRTGDNEQFF
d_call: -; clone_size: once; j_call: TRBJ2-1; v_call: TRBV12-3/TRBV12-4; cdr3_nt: TGTGCCAGCAGTTTGCCACCCAACAATGAGCAGTTCTTC; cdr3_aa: CASSLPPNNEQFF
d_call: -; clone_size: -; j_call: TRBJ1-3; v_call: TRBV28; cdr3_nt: TGTGCCAGCAGTTTGGGGGGGGACTCTGGAAACACCATATATTTT; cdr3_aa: CASSLGGDSGNTIYF
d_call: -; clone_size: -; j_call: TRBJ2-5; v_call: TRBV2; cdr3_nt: TGTGCCAGCAGTGAAGTTTTGGAGACCCAGTACTTC; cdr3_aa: CASSEVLETQYF
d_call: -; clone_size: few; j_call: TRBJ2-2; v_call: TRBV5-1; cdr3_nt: TGCGCCAGCAGCATGGACAGGAACACCGGGGAGCTGTTTTTT; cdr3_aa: CASSMDRNTGELFF
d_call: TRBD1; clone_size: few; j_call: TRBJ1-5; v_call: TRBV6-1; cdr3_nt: TGTGCCACCTATCCGGACAGGAATAGCAATCAGCCCCAGCATTTT; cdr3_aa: CATYPDRNSNQPQHF
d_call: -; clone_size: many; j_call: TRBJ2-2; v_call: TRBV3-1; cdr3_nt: TGTGCCAGCAGCCAAGAGACCGGGGAGCTGTTTTTT; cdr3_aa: CASSQETGELFF
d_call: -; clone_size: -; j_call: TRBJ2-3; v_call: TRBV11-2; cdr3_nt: TGTGCCAGCAGCTCGCCGCGGGGTCTCACAGATACGCAGTATTTT; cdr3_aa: CASSSPRGLTDTQYF
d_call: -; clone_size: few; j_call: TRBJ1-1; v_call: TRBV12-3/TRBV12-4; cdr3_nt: TGTGCCAGCAGTTTAGCGCTAGGGAGTAAGGTGAACACTGAAGCTTTCTTT; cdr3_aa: CASSLALGSKVNTEAFF
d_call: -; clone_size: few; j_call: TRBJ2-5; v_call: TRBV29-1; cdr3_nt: TGCAGCGTTGGACCCCAACTCCTCCAAGAGACCCAGTACTTC; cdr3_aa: CSVGPQLLQETQYF
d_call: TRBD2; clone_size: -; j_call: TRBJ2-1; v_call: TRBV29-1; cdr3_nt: TGCAGCGCCCGAGCGGGGGCCCAGAGCTACAATGAGCAGTTCTTC; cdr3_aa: CSARAGAQSYNEQFF
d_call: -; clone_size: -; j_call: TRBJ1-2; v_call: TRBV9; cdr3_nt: TGTGCCAGCAGCACCCAACCGGGGGCCTATGGCTACACCTTC; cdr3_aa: CASSTQPGAYGYTF
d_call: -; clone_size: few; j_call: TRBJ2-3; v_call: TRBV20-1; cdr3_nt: TGCAGTGCTACAGGGTCCGCCACAGATACGCAGTATTTT; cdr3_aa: CSATGSATDTQYF
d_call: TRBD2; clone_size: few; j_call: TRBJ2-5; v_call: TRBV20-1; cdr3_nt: TGCAGTGCCCAGACTAGCGGAGGGTTCAAAGAGACCCAGTACTTC; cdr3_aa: CSAQTSGGFKETQYF
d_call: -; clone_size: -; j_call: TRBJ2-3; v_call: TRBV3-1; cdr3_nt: TGTGCCAGCAATAACAGGGGAGGGAATACGCAGTATTTT; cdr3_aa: CASNNRGGNTQYF
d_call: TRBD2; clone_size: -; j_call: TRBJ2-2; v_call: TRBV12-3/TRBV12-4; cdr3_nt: TGTACCAGCAGTCCCGGCGCGGTAGCGGGAGCCGGGGAGCTGTTTTTT; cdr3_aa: CTSSPGAVAGAGELFF
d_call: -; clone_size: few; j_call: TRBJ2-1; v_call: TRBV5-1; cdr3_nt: TGCGCCAGCACCAGGGACGGGAATGAGCAGTTCTTC; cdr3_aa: CASTRDGNEQFF
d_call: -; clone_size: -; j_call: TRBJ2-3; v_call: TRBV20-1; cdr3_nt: TGCAGTACTAGAGATCGGAGGGGAACTAGCACAGATACGCAGTATTTT; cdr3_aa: CSTRDRRGTSTDTQYF
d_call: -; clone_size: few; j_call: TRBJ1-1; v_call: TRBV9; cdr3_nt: TGTGCCAGCAGCGGCCTACAGGGTCGGGCGTCGAGCGAAGCTTTCTTT; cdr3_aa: CASSGLQGRASSEAFF
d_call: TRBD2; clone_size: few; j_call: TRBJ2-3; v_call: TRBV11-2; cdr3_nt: TGTGCCAGCAGCTTAGTGGGGCGTAGCGGGGGGATAACAGATACGCAGTATTTT; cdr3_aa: CASSLVGRSGGITDTQYF
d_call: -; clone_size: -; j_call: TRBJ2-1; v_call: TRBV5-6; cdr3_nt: TGTGCCAGCAGCCAAACTTGGGGGGCGAATGAGCAGTTCTTC; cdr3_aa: CASSQTWGANEQFF
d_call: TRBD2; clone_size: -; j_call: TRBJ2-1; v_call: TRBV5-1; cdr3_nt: TGCGCCAGCAGCTTGGGAACCTCTAGCGGGAGTTACAATGAGCAGTTCTTC; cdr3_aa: CASSLGTSSGSYNEQFF
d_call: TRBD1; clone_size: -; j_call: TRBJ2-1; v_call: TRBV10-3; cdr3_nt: TGTGCCATCAGTACGACAGGGGTCAATGAGCAGTTCTTC; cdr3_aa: CAISTTGVNEQFF
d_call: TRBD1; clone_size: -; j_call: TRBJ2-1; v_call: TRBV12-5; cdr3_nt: TGTGCTAGTGGTTTGGGGACAGGGTATTACAATGAGCAGTTCTTC; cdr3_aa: CASGLGTGYYNEQFF
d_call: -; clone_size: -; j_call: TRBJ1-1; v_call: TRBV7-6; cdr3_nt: TGTGCCAGCAGCTTAGCTGGGGACACTGAAGCTTTCTTT; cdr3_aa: CASSLAGDTEAFF
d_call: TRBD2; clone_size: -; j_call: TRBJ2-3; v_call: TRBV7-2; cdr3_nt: TGTGCCAGCACCAAAACTAGCGGGGTGATCGATACGCAGTATTTT; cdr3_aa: CASTKTSGVIDTQYF
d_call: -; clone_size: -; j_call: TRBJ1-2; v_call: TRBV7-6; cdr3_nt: TGTGCCAGCAGCTTACGGGGGGGCCCTGACTATGGCTACACCTTC; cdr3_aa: CASSLRGGPDYGYTF
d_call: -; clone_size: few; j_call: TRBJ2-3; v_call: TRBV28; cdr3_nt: TGTGCCAGCAGGTTAACCGTCACAGATACGCAGTATTTT; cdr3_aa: CASRLTVTDTQYF